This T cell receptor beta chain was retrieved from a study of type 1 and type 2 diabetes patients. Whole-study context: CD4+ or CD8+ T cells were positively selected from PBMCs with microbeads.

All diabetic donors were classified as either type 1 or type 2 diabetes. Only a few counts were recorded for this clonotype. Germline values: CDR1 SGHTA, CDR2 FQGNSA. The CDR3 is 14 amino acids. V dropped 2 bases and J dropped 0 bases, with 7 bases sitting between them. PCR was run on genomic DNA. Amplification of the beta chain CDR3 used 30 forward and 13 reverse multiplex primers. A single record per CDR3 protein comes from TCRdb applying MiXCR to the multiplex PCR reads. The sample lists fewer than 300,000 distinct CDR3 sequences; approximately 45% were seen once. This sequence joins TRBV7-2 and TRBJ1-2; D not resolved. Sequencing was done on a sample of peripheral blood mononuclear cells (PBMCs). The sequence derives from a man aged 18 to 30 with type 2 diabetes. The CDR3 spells CASSLPSANYGYTF. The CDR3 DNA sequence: TGTGCCAGCAGCTTACCCTCAGCTAACTATGGCTACACCTTC.